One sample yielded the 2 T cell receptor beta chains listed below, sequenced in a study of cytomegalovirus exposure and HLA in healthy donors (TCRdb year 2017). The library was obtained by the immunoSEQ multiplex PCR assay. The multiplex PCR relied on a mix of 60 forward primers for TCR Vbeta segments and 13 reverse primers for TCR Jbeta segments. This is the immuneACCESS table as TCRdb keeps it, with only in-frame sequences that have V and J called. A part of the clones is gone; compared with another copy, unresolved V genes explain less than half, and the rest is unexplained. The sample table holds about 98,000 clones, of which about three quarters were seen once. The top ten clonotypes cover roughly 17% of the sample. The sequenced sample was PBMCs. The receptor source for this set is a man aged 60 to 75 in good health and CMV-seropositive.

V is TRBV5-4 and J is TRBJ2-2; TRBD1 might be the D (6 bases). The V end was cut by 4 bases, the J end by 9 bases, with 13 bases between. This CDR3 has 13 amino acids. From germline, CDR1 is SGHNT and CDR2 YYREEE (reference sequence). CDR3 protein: CASSQEQGRELFF. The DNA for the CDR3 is TGTGCCAGCAGCCAAGAACAGGGTCGGGAGCTGTTTTTT.

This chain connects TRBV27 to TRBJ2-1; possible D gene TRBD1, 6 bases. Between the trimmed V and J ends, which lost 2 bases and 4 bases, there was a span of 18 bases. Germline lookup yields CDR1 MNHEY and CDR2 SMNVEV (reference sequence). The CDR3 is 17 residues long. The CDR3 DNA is TGTGCCAGCAGTTTACTGGGGTCCTTAGGACAGTACAATGAGCAGTTCTTC. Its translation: CASSLLGSLGQYNEQFF.